This paragraph reports one T cell receptor (beta chain). The sample comes from a study of control samples from healthy donors and cancer patients. V was cut by 4 bases and J by 2 bases, with 8 bases left in between. The CDR3 consists of 13 residues. The germline V gene encodes CDR1 MNHEY and CDR2 SMNVEV (reference sequence). Measured with immunoSEQ multiplex PCR; TCRdb has only the in-frame clones, and not every one. Of about 120,000 clones listed, 89% are singletons. This receptor was identified in a man in his fifties or sixties in good health. The chain links TRBV27 to TRBJ1-2; D gene ambiguous. The sample taken for sequencing was blood. As DNA, the CDR3 is TGTGCCAGCAGTTCCCCTGGGAACTATGGCTACACCTTC. Translated: CASSSPGNYGYTF.